One sample yielded the 8 T cell receptor beta chains listed below, sequenced in a study of blood T cell repertoires in COVID-19. Profiled with immunoSEQ multiplex PCR; TCRdb holds only in-frame clones, not every one. The sample has 45,000 or so clones; roughly 88% are singletons. The material sequenced was peripheral blood. The source of these receptors is a woman aged 55-69 years with acute or convalescent COVID-19.

The rearrangement joins TRBV7-6 to TRBJ2-3; tentative D call: TRBD2 (5 bases). Trimming stripped 2 bases from V and 5 bases from J, with 11 bases between. Germline loops: CDR1 SGHVS, CDR2 FNYEAQ. The CDR3 is made up of 14 amino acids. The CDR3 DNA reads TGTGCCAGCAGCTTATTAGGGAGTGGAGATACGCAGTATTTT. Translated: CASSLLGSGDTQYF.

The rearrangement joins TRBV2 to TRBJ2-7, with TRBD2 matching over 7 bases. CDR3 length equals 16 residues. Germline V gene data show CDR1 as SNHLY and CDR2 as FYNNEI. V dropped 1 base and J dropped 4; count of bases not matched to a gene: 10. As DNA, the CDR3 is TGTGCCAGCAGTGAAGACCTTGCGGGAGCTCATTACGAGCAGTACTTC. It specifies CASSEDLAGAHYEQYF.

The chain couples TRBV19 to TRBJ1-3; D gene unclear. V lost 9 bases, J lost 0 bases, and 12 bases lay in between. Looked up from germline, CDR1 is LNHDA and CDR2 is SQIVND (reference sequence). The CDR3 runs 14 residues. In DNA, the CDR3 is TGTGCCAGCGCCGGAGGTTACTCTGGAAACACCATATATTTT. Encoded protein: CASAGGYSGNTIYF.

This clone was detected once. V gene TRBV28 combines with J gene TRBJ1-1, with 7 bases that match TRBD1. Germline V lookup: CDR1 MDHEN, CDR2 SYDVKM. The CDR3 loop spans 16 amino acids. V lost 5 bases, J lost 4 bases, and 13 bases stayed unmatched. CDR3 protein: CASSIVGRGRATEAFF. DNA for the CDR3: TGTGCCAGCAGTATTGTGGGAAGGGGGCGCGCCACTGAAGCTTTCTTT.

This sequence joins TRBV28 and TRBJ2-7; D unresolved. V was shortened by 4 bases and J by 5 bases, with 9 bases between the two germline ends. This CDR3 is built from 12 residues. Germline CDR1 and CDR2: MDHEN and SYDVKM. The CDR3 nucleotides read TGTGCCAGCAGTTCGGAGAGGCACGAGCAGTACTTC. Amino acids: CASSSERHEQYF. Drawing the rest from reference TRBV28 and TRBJ2-7, the complete variable domain is DVKVTQSSRYLVKRTGEKVFLECVQDMDHENMFWYRQDPGLGLRLIYFSYDVKMKEKGDIPEGYSVSREKKERFSLILESASTNQTSMYLCASSSERHEQYFGPGTRLTVT.

V is TRBV5-6 and J is TRBJ1-1, with D perhaps TRBD1 (5 bases). CDR1 is SGHDT, CDR2 YYEEEE, per germline. V lost 5 bases and J 1 base, leaving 12 bases between the germline ends. The CDR3 runs 14 residues. The CDR3 spells CASSRRQTNTEAFF. The CDR3 region has the DNA TGTGCCAGCAGTCGAAGACAGACGAACACTGAAGCTTTCTTT.

V and J are TRBV30 and TRBJ1-4; weak D call: TRBD1 (5 bases). CDR1 and CDR2 from the germline V gene are GTSNPN and SVGIG (reference sequence). V was trimmed by 0 bases and J by 6 bases, leaving 11 bases between them. The CDR3 length is 14 residues. For the CDR3, the DNA is TGTGCCTGGAGTGTTCGCAGGGTTGATGAAAAACTGTTTTTT. Encoded protein: CAWSVRRVDEKLFF.

The V gene is TRBV9, the J gene TRBJ2-3; 9 positions agree with TRBD2. Germline loops: CDR1 SGDLS, CDR2 YYNGEE. The length of the CDR3 is 16 residues. After removal of 0 bases from V and 7 bases from J, the junction contained 9 bases not matched to a gene. This CDR3 is CASSVELAGTSNTQYF. For the CDR3, the DNA is TGTGCCAGCAGCGTAGAACTAGCGGGTACGTCAAATACGCAGTATTTT.